These 6 T cell receptor beta chains share one sample of origin, sequenced in a study of T cell repertoires in cytomegalovirus infection. TCRdb called the reads again in MiXCR, with one record for every CDR3 protein. The table records hundreds of thousands of distinct CDR3 sequences, roughly 15% of them present only once. Sequenced sample: PBMCs. These receptors were collected from a human donor in good health (CMV status not recorded). Some clones in this sample may be carry-over from other donors' samples.

In its sample, this clonotype was seen once. The J gene is TRBJ1-1, the V gene TRBV7-2; tentatively, D is TRBD1 (5 bases). Germline V gene lookup returns CDR1 SGHTA and CDR2 FQGNSA. This CDR3 has 14 amino acids. Trimming took off 2 bases at V and 8 bases at J, with 15 bases between the two ends. In DNA form, the CDR3 reads TGTGCCAGCAGCTTAATCCAGGGTGGGGTGGAAGCTTTCTTT. Translated, it gives CASSLIQGGVEAFF. The complete variable domain, with remaining parts taken from reference TRBV7-2 and TRBJ1-1, reads GAGVSQSPSNKVTEKGKDVELRCDPISGHTALYWYRQSLGQGLEFLIYFQGNSAPDKSGLPSDRFSAERTGGSVSTLTIQRTQQEDSAVYLCASSLIQGGVEAFFGQGTRLTVV.

To note about this clonotype: Since a much larger clone is just one base distant, this may be a read error. The chain is built from TRBV4-1 and TRBJ2-3, with D perhaps matching TRBD2 (6 bases). The CDR3 has 16 residues. Per germline, CDR1 MGHRA and CDR2 YSYEKL. CDR3 loop: CASSQMGEAGTDTQYF. The CDR3 DNA reads as TGTGCCAGCAGCCAGATGGGGGAGGCCGGGACAGATACGCAGTATTTT.

V gene TRBV7-9 combines with J gene TRBJ1-2; D unresolved. The V end was cut by 5 bases, the J end by 8 bases, with 9 bases between. This CDR3 has 11 residues. Germline loops: CDR1 SEHNR, CDR2 FQNEAQ (reference sequence). The CDR3 reads CASSALVGYTF. The CDR3 bases are TGTGCCAGCAGCGCCCTTGTCGGCTACACCTTC. The variable domain in full, with the rest retrieved from reference TRBV7-9 and TRBJ1-2, is DTGVSQNPRHKITKRGQNVTFRCDPISEHNRLYWYRQTLGQGPEFLTYFQNEAQLEKSRLLSDRFSAERPKGSFSTLEIQRTEQGDSAMYLCASSALVGYTFGSGTRLTVV.

This clonotype was seen more than once but under ten times. J is TRBJ2-7 and V is TRBV5-6, with 7 bases matching TRBD1. In germline, CDR1 is SGHDT, CDR2 YYEEEE. J lost 3 bases, V lost 2 bases, and 2 bases had no gene match. This CDR3 contains 13 residues. For the CDR3, the DNA is TGTGCCAGCAGCTTCGGGACAGACTACGAGCAGTACTTC. Translating it yields CASSFGTDYEQYF.

With respect to this clonotype: A much larger clone differs by one base, so this may be a read error. V and J are TRBV19 and TRBJ1-5; 7 nucleotides align to TRBD1. Germline values: CDR1 LNHDA, CDR2 SQIVND (reference sequence). The trim removed 0 bases at V and 8 bases at J, leaving 16 bases unmatched. This CDR3 spans 18 amino acids. CDR3 nucleotide sequence: TGTGCCAGTAGTATAGAGCACCCCTCCGGGACAGAAATTAAGCCCCAGCATTTT. Translated: CASSIEHPSGTEIKPQHF. Based on the CDR3 plus reference TRBV19 and TRBJ1-5, the full variable domain is DGGITQSPKYLFRKEGQNVTLSCEQNLNHDAMYWYRQDPGQGLRLIYYSQIVNDFQKGDIAEGYSVSREKKESFPLTVTSAQKNPTAFYLCASSIEHPSGTEIKPQHFGDGTRLSIL.

The table lists this clonotype with a few counts. CDR3 region: CASSSSSGRGLSYEQYF. The CDR3 DNA reads TGTGCCAGCAGCAGTTCAAGCGGGCGGGGGCTCTCCTACGAGCAGTACTTC. J is TRBJ2-7 and V is TRBV2; possible D gene TRBD2, 7 bases. Germline CDR1 reads SNHLY; CDR2 reads FYNNEI. V was cut by 6 bases and J by 0 bases, with 21 bases left in between. This CDR3 has 17 residues. Full variable domain (outside the CDR3, taken from reference TRBV2 and TRBJ2-7): EPEVTQTPSHQVTQMGQEVILRCVPISNHLYFYWYRQILGQKVEFLVSFYNNEISEKSEIFDDQFSVERPDGSNFTLKIRSTKLEDSAMYFCASSSSSGRGLSYEQYFGPGTRLTVT.